The 18 T cell receptor beta chains below come from one sample, sequenced in a study of Graves' ophthalmopathy and Graves' hyperthyroidism. Amplification targeted the TCR beta CDR3 regions, with RNA transcripts as the source material. Investigators did first-round RT-PCR with HTBI primers, then second-round multiplex PCR. MiXCR, run by TCRdb on the multiplex PCR reads, gives a single entry per CDR3 protein. The data show around 1,200,000 distinct CDR3 sequences, 35% to 45% seen once. Sequenced material: peripheral blood or thyroid tissue (not recorded which). These receptors originate from an adult man with Graves' hyperthyroidism.

The rearrangement uses TRBV29-1 and TRBJ1-1; D is uncertain. CDR3 length: 14 residues. V was trimmed by 5 bases and J by 4 bases, leaving 17 bases between them. CDR1 is SQVTM, CDR2 ANQGSEA, per germline. The CDR3 here is CSVIRSASSTEAFF. CDR3 bases: TGCAGCGTTATTAGAAGTGCCTCATCCACTGAAGCTTTCTTT.

The CDR3: CASSLKRLTGVKSGNTIYF. The CDR3 coding sequence is TGTGCCAGCAGCTTGAAACGGCTCACAGGAGTTAAGTCTGGAAACACCATATATTTT. The genes are TRBV13 and TRBJ1-3, with D perhaps TRBD1 (5 bases). Germline CDR1 PRHDT, CDR2 FYEKMQ (reference sequence). This CDR3 comprises 19 residues. Trimming stripped 3 bases from V and 1 base from J, with 22 bases between. Full variable domain (outside the CDR3, taken from reference TRBV13 and TRBJ1-3): AAGVIQSPRHLIKEKRETATLKCYPIPRHDTVYWYQQGPGQDPQFLISFYEKMQSDKGSIPDRFSAQQFSDYHSELNMSSLELGDSALYFCASSLKRLTGVKSGNTIYFGEGSWLTVV.

The chain employs TRBV29-1 and TRBJ2-7, with 9 bases fitting TRBD1. CDR1 and CDR2 (germline): SQVTM, ANQGSEA. This CDR3 has 14 residues. Trimming at V came to 3 bases and at J to 0 bases, leaving 3 bases not matched to a gene. The CDR3 reads CSVEGTGFSYEQYF. The CDR3 DNA is TGCAGCGTTGAGGGGACAGGGTTCTCCTACGAGCAGTACTTC.

With respect to this clonotype: A much larger clone sits a single nucleotide away, making a read error possible. The chain has TRBV11-2 and TRBJ1-6; no clear D gene. Germline lookup yields CDR1 SGHAT and CDR2 FQNNGV. CDR3 length: 15 residues. The CDR3 is CTSSLIANPNSPLHF. The CDR3 bases are TGTACCAGCAGCTTAATAGCGAATCCTAATTCACCCCTCCACTTT.

This clonotype was counted many times. This chain joins TRBV29-1 and TRBJ2-7; 9 bases match TRBD2. After removal of 4 bases from V and 6 bases from J, the junction contained 10 bases not matched to a gene. Looked up from germline, CDR1 is SQVTM and CDR2 is ANQGSEA. The CDR3 runs to 14 residues. CDR3 nucleotides: TGCAGCGTTGGGGGTTTAGCGGGAGTTTTCGAGCAGTACTTC. This codes for CSVGGLAGVFEQYF.

The genes are TRBV6-1 and TRBJ1-2; D not resolved. The CDR3 runs 15 residues. Germline V gene lookup returns CDR1 MNHNS and CDR2 SASEGT. V was clipped by 2 bases and J by 1 base, with 11 bases between them. The DNA of the CDR3 is TGTGCCAGCAGTGAACCACCGGCACGTAACTATGGCTACACCTTC. It yields the protein CASSEPPARNYGYTF.

The chain is built from TRBV7-2 and TRBJ2-6, with D possibly being TRBD1 (6 bases). V was clipped by 5 bases and J by 1 base, with 18 bases between them. The V gene's germline CDR1 is SGHTA and CDR2 FQGNSA. CDR3 length: 18 residues. This CDR3 reads CASSQGLARGSGANVLTF. DNA for the CDR3: TGTGCCAGCAGCCAAGGACTTGCCAGGGGTTCTGGGGCCAACGTCCTGACTTTC. Together with reference TRBV7-2 and TRBJ2-6, the CDR3 gives the full variable domain: GAGVSQSPSNKVTEKGKDVELRCDPISGHTALYWYRQSLGQGLEFLIYFQGNSAPDKSGLPSDRFSAERTGGSVSTLTIQRTQQEDSAVYLCASSQGLARGSGANVLTFGAGSRLTVL.

This clonotype was seen ten or more times. The V and J genes are TRBV7-6 and TRBJ2-5, with 9 positions matching TRBD2. This CDR3 is built from 16 residues. Germline values: CDR1 SGHVS, CDR2 FNYEAQ. V gave up 5 bases and J gave up 2 bases; unmatched junction bases: 9. CDR3 sequence (DNA): TGTGCCAGCAGCCGTAGACTAGCGGAGACACAAGAGACCCAGTACTTC. Its translation: CASSRRLAETQETQYF.

This clonotype is a singleton in its sample. This rearrangement joins TRBV28 to TRBJ2-6; 9 bases fit TRBD1. CDR3 length: 18 residues. The V segment lost 5 bases and the J segment 3 bases; nucleotides outside the gene matches: 11. Germline V CDR1 and CDR2: MDHEN, SYDVKM. This chain's CDR3 is CASSPSGTGFGGANVLTF. The CDR3 nucleotides read TGTGCCAGCAGTCCGTCCGGGACAGGGTTCGGTGGGGCCAACGTCCTGACTTTC.

This clonotype was detected only a few times. The gene calls are TRBV4-1 and TRBJ2-7; D ambiguous. V lost 2 bases to trimming and J lost 2 bases, with 13 bases between them. CDR1 is MGHRA and CDR2 is YSYEKL in the germline V gene. The CDR3 has 15 residues. The CDR3 loop reads CASSQSQSHTYEQYF. The CDR3 DNA sequence: TGCGCCAGCAGCCAATCACAGTCCCACACCTACGAGCAGTACTTC.

Many counts were recorded for this clonotype. This chain uses TRBV4-1 with TRBJ2-5; TRBD1 aligns across 8 bases. The CDR3 length is 16 residues. Unmatched junction bases numbered 9, after V lost 1 base and J lost 5 bases. Looked up from germline, CDR1 is MGHRA and CDR2 is YSYEKL. The CDR3 region is CASSQAQGAKRETQYF. The CDR3 region has the DNA TGCGCCAGCAGCCAAGCCCAGGGGGCTAAGCGGGAGACCCAGTACTTC.

A note on this clonotype: A much bigger clone sits one base away, suggesting this may be a read error. As DNA, the CDR3 is TGCAGTGCTGGGGGGGAGGAGCAAGAGACCCAGTACTTC. It is translated as CSAGGEEQETQYF. The V and J genes are TRBV20-1 and TRBJ2-5, with TRBD2 matching over 7 bases. The CDR3 extends over 13 amino acids. Losses at the gene ends were 5 bases for V and 2 bases for J; bases not matched to a gene: 5. Germline CDR1 DFQATT, CDR2 SNEGSKA (reference sequence).

This clonotype showed up just a few times. The chain combines TRBV9 with TRBJ1-1; D call uncertain. The germline V gene has CDR1 SGDLS and CDR2 YYNGEE. CDR3 length: 14 amino acids. Trimming left V 4 bases short and J 1 base short, with 11 bases between. CDR3 sequence: CASSPTNGNTEAFF. The DNA of the CDR3 is TGTGCCAGCAGCCCGACTAATGGGAACACTGAAGCTTTCTTT.

CDR3 protein: CASSLADPGGYSPLHF. The DNA of the CDR3 is TGTGCCAGCAGCTTAGCGGATCCAGGGGGGTACTCACCCCTCCACTTT. The chain joins TRBV7-2 to TRBJ1-6; TRBD1 matches at 7 bases. Germline CDR1 reads SGHTA; CDR2 reads FQGNSA. V was clipped by 0 bases and J by 10 bases; unmatched bases: 9. This CDR3 has 16 residues.

Turning to this clonotype: A read error may be the cause here, since a much bigger clone is one base away. The chain uses TRBV20-1 and TRBJ1-4; weak D call: TRBD1 (5 bases). CDR3 size: 14 residues. Trimming shortened V by 0 bases and J by 5 bases, and 10 bases separated the two germline ends. Germline V gene data show CDR1 as DFQATT and CDR2 as SNEGSKA (reference sequence). CDR3 nucleotides: TGCAGTGCTAGAGACGGACGGGGGAATGAAAAACTGTTTTTT. Translation gives CSARDGRGNEKLFF.

This clonotype was observed many times. This CDR3 reads CASSLVGTGGVGYTF. CDR3 bases: TGTGCCAGCAGCTTAGTAGGGACAGGGGGCGTGGGCTACACCTTC. The chain links TRBV7-8 to TRBJ1-2, with 12 bases that match TRBD1. The CDR3 length is 15 residues. J gave up 8 bases and V 1 base, and 5 bases lay outside the gene matches. Germline CDR1 reads SGHVS; CDR2 reads FQNEAQ.

The rearrangement joins TRBV24-1 to TRBJ1-2; TRBD1 might be the D (6 bases). The V gene's germline CDR1 is KGHDR and CDR2 SFDVKD. The CDR3 length is 12 residues. The V gene lost 4 bases and the J gene lost 8 bases, with 10 bases spanning the gap. This chain's CDR3 is CATSEPGQGYTF. CDR3 nucleotides: TGTGCCACCAGTGAACCTGGACAGGGCTACACCTTC.

This clonotype was seen ten or more times. The chain recombines TRBV19 with TRBJ1-5, with 7 nucleotides matching TRBD1. The CDR3 length is 14 residues. Germline trimming cut 5 bases from V and 6 bases from J; bases unmatched to any gene: 7. The germline gives CDR1 LNHDA, CDR2 SQIVND (reference sequence). The CDR3 loop is CASSHDRAFQPQHF. CDR3 DNA sequence: TGTGCCAGTAGTCACGACAGGGCGTTTCAGCCCCAGCATTTT.